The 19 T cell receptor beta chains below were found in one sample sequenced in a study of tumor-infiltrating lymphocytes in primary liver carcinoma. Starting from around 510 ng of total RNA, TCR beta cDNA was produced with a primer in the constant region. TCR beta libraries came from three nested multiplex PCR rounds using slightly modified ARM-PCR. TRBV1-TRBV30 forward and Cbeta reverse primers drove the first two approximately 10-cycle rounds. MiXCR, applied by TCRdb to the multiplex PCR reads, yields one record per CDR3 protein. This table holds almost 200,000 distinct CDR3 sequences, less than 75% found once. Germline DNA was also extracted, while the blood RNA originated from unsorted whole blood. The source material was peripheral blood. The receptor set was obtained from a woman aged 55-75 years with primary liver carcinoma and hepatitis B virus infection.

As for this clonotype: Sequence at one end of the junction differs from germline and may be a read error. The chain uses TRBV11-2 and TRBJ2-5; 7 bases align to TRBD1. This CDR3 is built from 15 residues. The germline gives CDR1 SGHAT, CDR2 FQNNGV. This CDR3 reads CVSSPSTGLGETQCF. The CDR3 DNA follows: TGTGTCAGCAGCCCCTCGACAGGGCTAGGAGAGACCCAGTGCTTC.

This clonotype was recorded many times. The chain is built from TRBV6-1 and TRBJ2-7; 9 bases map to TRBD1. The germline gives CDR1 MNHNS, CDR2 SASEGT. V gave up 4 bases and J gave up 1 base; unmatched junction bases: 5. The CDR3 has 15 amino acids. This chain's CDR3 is CASSGTGAQSYEQYF. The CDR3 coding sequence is TGTGCCAGCAGTGGGACAGGGGCCCAATCCTACGAGCAGTACTTC.

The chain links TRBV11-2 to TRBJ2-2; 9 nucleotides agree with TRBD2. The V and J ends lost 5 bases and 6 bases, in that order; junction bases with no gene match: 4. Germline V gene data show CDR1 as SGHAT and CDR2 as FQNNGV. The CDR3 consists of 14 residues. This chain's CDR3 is CASSRREGPGELFF. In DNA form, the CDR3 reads TGTGCCAGCAGCAGGCGGGAGGGACCCGGGGAGCTGTTTTTT.

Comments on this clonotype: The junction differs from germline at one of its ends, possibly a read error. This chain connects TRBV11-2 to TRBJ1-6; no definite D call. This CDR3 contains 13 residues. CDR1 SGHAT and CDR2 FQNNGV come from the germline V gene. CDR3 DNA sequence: TGTACCAGCAACTTATCAGACAATTCACCCCTCCACTTT. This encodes CTSNLSDNSPLHF.

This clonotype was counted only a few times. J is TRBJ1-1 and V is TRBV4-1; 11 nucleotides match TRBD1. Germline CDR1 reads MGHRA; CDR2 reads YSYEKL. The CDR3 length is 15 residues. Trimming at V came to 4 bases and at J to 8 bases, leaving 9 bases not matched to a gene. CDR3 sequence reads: CASSPSGQGAQEAFF. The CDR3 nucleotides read TGCGCCAGCAGCCCTAGCGGACAGGGGGCTCAGGAAGCTTTCTTT.

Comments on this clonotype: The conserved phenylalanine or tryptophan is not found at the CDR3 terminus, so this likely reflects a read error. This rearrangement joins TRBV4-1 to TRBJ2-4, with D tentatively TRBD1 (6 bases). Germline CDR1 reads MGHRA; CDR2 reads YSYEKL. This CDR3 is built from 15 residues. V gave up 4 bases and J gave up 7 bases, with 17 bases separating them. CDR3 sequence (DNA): TGCGCCAGCAGCCCTTCTGGGACACGCGGGAACATTCAGTACTCC. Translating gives CASSPSGTRGNIQYS.

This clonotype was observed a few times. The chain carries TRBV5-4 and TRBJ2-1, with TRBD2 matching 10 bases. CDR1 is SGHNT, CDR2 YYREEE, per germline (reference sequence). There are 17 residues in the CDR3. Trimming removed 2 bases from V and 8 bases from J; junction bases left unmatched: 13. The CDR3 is CASSLKLAGGGLDEQFF. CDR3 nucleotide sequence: TGTGCCAGCAGCTTAAAATTAGCGGGAGGCGGGTTGGATGAGCAGTTCTTC.

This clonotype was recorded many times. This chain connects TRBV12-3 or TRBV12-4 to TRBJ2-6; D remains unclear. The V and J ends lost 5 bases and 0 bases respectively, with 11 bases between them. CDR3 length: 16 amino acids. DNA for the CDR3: TGTGCCAGCAGTCCAGGTAGAGCCTCTGGGGCCAACGTCCTGACTTTC. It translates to CASSPGRASGANVLTF.

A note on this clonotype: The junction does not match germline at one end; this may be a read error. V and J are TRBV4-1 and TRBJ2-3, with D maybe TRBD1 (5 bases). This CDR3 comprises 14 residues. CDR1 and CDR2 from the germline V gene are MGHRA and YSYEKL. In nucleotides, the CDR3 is TGCGGCAGCAGAGACAGTCTTAGCACAGATACGCAGTATTTT. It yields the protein CGSRDSLSTDTQYF.

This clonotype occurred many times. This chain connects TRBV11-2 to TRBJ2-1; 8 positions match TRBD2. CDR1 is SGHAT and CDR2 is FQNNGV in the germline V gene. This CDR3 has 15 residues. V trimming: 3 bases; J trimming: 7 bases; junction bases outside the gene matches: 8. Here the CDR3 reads CASSFSGKFVNEQFF. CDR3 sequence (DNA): TGTGCCAGCAGCTTTAGCGGGAAATTTGTTAATGAGCAGTTCTTC.

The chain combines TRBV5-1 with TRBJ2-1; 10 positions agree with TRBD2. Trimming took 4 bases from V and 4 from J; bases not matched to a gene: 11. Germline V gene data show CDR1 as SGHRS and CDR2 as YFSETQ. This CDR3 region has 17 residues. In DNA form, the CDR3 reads TGCGCCAGCAGCCTCCTCTTAGCGGGAGGATTGTACAATGAGCAGTTCTTC. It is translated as CASSLLLAGGLYNEQFF.

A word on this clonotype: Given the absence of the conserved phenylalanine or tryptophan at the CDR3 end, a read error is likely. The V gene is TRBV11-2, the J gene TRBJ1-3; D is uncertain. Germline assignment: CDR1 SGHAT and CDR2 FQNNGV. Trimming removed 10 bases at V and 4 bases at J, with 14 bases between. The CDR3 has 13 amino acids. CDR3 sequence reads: CATSTGPGNTIYS. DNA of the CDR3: TGTGCCACCTCAACGGGCCCCGGAAACACCATATATTCT.

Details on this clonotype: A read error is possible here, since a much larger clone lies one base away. The CDR3: CASSRERGQPQHF. CDR3 DNA sequence: TGTGCCAGCAGCCGAGAAAGGGGTCAGCCCCAGCATTTT. This chain joins TRBV14 and TRBJ1-5; TRBD1 might be the D (5 bases). The CDR3 contains 13 residues. The germline CDR1 and CDR2 sequences are SGHDN and FVKESK. V was clipped by 4 bases and J by 6 bases, with 10 bases between them. The full variable domain, in which reference TRBV14 and TRBJ1-5 provide the parts outside the CDR3, is EAGVTQFPSHSVIEKGQTVTLRCDPISGHDNLYWYRRVMGKEIKFLLHFVKESKQDESGMPNNRFLAERTGGTYSTLKVQPAELEDSGVYFCASSRERGQPQHFGDGTRLSIL.

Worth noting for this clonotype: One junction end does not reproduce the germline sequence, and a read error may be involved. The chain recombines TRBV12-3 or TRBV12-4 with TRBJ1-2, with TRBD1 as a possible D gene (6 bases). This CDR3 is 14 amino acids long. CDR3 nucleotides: TGTGCCGGCAGTTCATACAGGGACGGGTATGGATACACCTTC. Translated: CAGSSYRDGYGYTF.

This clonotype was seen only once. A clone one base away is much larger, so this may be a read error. The CDR3 region has the DNA TGCAGCGCCTCCACGGTGTGGGGGGGGGATACGCAGTATTTT. This sequence encodes CSASTVWGGDTQYF. This chain links TRBV29-1 with TRBJ2-3; 7 bases line up with TRBD2. CDR1 and CDR2 (germline): SQVTM, ANQGSEA. Germline trimming cut 7 bases from V and 6 bases from J; bases unmatched to any gene: 13. This CDR3 has 14 amino acids.

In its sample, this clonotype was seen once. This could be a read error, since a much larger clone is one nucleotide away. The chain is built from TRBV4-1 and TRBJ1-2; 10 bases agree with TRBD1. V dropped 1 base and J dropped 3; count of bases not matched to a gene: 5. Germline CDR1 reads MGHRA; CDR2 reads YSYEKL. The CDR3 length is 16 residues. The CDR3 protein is CASSQARQGAYYGYTF. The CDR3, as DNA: TGCGCCAGCAGCCAAGCCCGACAGGGGGCTTACTATGGCTACACCTTC.

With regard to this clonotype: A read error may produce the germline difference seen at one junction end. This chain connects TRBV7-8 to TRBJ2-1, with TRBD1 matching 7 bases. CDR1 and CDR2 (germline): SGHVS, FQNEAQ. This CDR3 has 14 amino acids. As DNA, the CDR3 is TGTGCCGGCAGCAGGGGACAGCTTGACAATGAGCAGTTCTTC. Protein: CAGSRGQLDNEQFF.

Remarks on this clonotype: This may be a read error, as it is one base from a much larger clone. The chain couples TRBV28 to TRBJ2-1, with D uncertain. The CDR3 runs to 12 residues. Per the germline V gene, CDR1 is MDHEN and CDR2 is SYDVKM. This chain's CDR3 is CAGSLSGREQFF. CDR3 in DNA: TGTGCCGGCAGTTTATCAGGTCGTGAGCAGTTCTTC.

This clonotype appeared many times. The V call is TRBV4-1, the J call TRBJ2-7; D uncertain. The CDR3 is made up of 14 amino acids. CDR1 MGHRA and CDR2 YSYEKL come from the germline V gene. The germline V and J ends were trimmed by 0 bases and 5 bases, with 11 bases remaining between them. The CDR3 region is CASSQERPYHEQYF. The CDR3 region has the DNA TGCGCCAGCAGCCAAGAGAGACCCTACCACGAGCAGTACTTC.